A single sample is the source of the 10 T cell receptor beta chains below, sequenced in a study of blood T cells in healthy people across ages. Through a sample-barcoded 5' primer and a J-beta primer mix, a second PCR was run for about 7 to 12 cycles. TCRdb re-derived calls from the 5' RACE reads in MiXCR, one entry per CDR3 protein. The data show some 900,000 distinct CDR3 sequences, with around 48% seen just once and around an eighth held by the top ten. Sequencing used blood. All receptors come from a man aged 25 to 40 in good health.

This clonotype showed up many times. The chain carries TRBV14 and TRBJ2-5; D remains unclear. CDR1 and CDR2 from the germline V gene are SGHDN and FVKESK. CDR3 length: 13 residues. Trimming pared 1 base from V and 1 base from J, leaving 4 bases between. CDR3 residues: CASSQGPQETQYF. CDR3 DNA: TGTGCCAGCAGCCAAGGTCCCCAAGAGACCCAGTACTTC.

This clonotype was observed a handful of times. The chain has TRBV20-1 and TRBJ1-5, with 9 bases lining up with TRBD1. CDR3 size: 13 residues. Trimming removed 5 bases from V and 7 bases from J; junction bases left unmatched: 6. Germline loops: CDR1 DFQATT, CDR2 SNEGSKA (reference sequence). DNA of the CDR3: TGCAGTGCTGAAACAGGGGGCGGGCAGCCCCAGCATTTT. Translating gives CSAETGGGQPQHF.

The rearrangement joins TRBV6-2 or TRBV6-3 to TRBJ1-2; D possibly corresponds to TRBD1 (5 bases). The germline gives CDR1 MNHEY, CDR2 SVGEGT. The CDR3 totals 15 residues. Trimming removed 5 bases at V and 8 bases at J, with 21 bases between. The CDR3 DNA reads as TGTGCCAGCAGTACCTCCGGGACGGCCTCGGGGGGCTACACCTTC. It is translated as CASSTSGTASGGYTF.

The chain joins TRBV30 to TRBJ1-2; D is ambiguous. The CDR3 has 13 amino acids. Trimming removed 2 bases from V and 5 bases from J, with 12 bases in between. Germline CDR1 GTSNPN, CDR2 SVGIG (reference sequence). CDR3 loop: CAWSSIPRYGYTF. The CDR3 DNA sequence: TGTGCCTGGAGTAGCATCCCGAGATATGGCTACACCTTC.

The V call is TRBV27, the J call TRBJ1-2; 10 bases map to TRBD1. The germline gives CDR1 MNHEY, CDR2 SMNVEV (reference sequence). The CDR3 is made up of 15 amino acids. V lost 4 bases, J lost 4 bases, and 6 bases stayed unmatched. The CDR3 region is CASSSPGQGIYGYTF. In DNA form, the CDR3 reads TGTGCCAGCAGTTCTCCGGGACAGGGGATCTATGGCTACACCTTC.

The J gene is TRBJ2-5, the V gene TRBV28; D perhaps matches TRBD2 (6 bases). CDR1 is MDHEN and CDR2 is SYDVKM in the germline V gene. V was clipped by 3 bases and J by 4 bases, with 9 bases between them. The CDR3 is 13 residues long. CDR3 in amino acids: CASSFSGVETQYF. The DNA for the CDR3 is TGTGCCAGCAGTTTTTCGGGGGTAGAGACCCAGTACTTC.

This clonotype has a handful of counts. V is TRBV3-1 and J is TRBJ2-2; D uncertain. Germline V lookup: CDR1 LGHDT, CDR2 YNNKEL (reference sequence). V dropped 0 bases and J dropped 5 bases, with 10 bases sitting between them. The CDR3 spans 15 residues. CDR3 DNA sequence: TGTGCCAGCAGCCAAGAGGGGTCCCAGACCGGGGAGCTGTTTTTT. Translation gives CASSQEGSQTGELFF.

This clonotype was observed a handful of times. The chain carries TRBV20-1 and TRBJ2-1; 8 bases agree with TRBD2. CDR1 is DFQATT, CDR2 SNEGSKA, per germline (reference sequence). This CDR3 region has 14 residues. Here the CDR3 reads CSQGRGAVYNEQFF. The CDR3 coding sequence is TGCAGCCAAGGGCGGGGGGCCGTCTACAATGAGCAGTTCTTC.

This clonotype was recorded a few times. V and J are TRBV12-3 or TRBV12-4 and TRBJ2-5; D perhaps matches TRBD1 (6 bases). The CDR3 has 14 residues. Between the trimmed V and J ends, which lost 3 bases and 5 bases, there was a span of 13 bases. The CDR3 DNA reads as TGTGCCAGCAGTTTCCCGGGACACCGGGAGACCCAGTACTTC. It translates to CASSFPGHRETQYF.

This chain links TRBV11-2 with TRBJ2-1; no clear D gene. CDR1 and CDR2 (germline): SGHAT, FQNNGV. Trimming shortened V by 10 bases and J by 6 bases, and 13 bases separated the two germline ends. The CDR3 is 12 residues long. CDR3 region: CATQRLSNEQFF. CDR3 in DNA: TGTGCCACTCAGAGGCTGTCCAATGAGCAGTTCTTC.